The next 29 T cell receptor beta chains were all read from a single sample in a study of OX40 agonist ivuxolimab in advanced cancers. Some clones are missing from TCRdb's copy, which holds only in-frame ones; the method was immunoSEQ multiplex PCR. The sample shows around 48,000 clones, around 85% of them seen only once. The source material was CD4+ or CD8+ T cells sorted from blood, sampled in a trial of the OX40 agonist ivuxolimab. The receptors stem from an adult with an advanced solid tumor such as melanoma, head and neck, liver or kidney cancer.

The chain uses TRBV7-8 and TRBJ2-5, with D uncertain. The CDR3 loop spans 12 amino acids. The germline gives CDR1 SGHVS, CDR2 FQNEAQ. The V and J ends lost 5 bases and 6 bases respectively, with 10 bases between them. DNA for the CDR3: TGTGCCAGCAGCCTCGAACTAAAGACCCAGTACTTC. This encodes CASSLELKTQYF.

The V call is TRBV30, the J call TRBJ2-5, with D possibly TRBD2 on 6 matching bases. From germline, CDR1 is GTSNPN and CDR2 SVGIG (reference sequence). Trimming shortened V by 1 base and J by 7 bases, and 16 bases separated the two germline ends. This CDR3 comprises 14 residues. The CDR3 region has the DNA TGTGCCTGGAGTGGTAGACTAGTGCTGGGGACCCAGTACTTC. This translates into CAWSGRLVLGTQYF.

The chain's CDR3 is CASSQDQGGWQYF. For the CDR3, the DNA is TGCGCCAGCAGCCAAGATCAAGGGGGCTGGCAGTATTTT. V is TRBV4-1 and J is TRBJ2-3, with 7 bases that match TRBD1. This CDR3 contains 13 residues. The germline V gene has CDR1 MGHRA and CDR2 YSYEKL. V was pared by 0 bases and J by 11 bases, with 5 bases of the junction left unmatched.

V and J are TRBV7-9 and TRBJ2-7; D is ambiguous. Germline CDR1 and CDR2: SEHNR and FQNEAQ (reference sequence). CDR3 length: 15 amino acids. V was clipped by 1 base and J by 0 bases, with 10 bases between them. CDR3 sequence (DNA): TGTGCCAGCAGCTTAGGCCGCCCTAACTCCTACGAGCAGTACTTC. Its protein is CASSLGRPNSYEQYF.

The J gene is TRBJ2-1, the V gene TRBV9; 10 bases align to TRBD1. Losses at the gene ends were 3 bases for V and 6 bases for J; bases not matched to a gene: 0. Germline V gives CDR1 SGDLS, CDR2 YYNGEE. This CDR3 comprises 13 residues. Written as DNA, the CDR3 is TGTGCCAGCAGCGGGACAGGGGGCAATGAGCAGTTCTTC. It yields the protein CASSGTGGNEQFF.

J is TRBJ2-1 and V is TRBV7-8, with 10 bases lining up with TRBD2. The CDR3 runs to 15 residues. The germline CDR1 and CDR2 sequences are SGHVS and FQNEAQ. The junction had 1 base not matched to a gene; V was cut back by 3 bases and J by 2 bases. The CDR3 loop reads CASSLLAGAYNEQFF. As DNA, the CDR3 is TGTGCCAGCAGCTTGCTAGCGGGAGCCTACAATGAGCAGTTCTTC.

The chain employs TRBV5-6 and TRBJ1-2; TRBD1 agrees at 7 bases. Trimming took 2 bases from V and 6 from J; bases not matched to a gene: 13. Looked up from germline, CDR1 is SGHDT and CDR2 is YYEEEE. The CDR3 spans 16 residues. This chain's CDR3 is CASSFRMHTGEDGYTF. CDR3 DNA: TGTGCCAGCAGCTTCCGGATGCATACAGGGGAGGATGGCTACACCTTC.

The J gene is TRBJ1-4, the V gene TRBV9, with D unclear. The CDR3 consists of 14 residues. The germline V and J ends were trimmed by 0 bases and 0 bases, with 3 bases remaining between them. Germline V gives CDR1 SGDLS, CDR2 YYNGEE. The CDR3 sequence: CASSVEATNEKLFF. The CDR3 nucleotides are TGTGCCAGCAGCGTAGAGGCAACTAATGAAAAACTGTTTTTT.

This clone occurred once. The chain's CDR3 is CASGLLGAGDTQYF. In DNA form, the CDR3 reads TGTGCTAGTGGTTTGTTGGGGGCCGGAGATACGCAGTATTTT. The chain employs TRBV12-5 and TRBJ2-3; perhaps TRBD1 as D (6 bases). The CDR3 sequence is 14 residues long. The germline V gene encodes CDR1 LGHNT and CDR2 FRNRAP. Trimming cost V 2 bases and J 5 bases, with 11 bases left between them.

This chain joins TRBV7-2 and TRBJ1-5; D call uncertain. The V and J ends lost 1 base and 3 bases respectively, with 10 bases between them. Germline CDR1 is SGHTA and CDR2 is FQGNSA. This CDR3 region has 15 residues. DNA for the CDR3: TGTGCCAGCAGCTTAGATGGCACAGCCAATCAGCCCCAGCATTTT. Its translation is CASSLDGTANQPQHF. Filled out from reference TRBV7-2 and TRBJ1-5, the complete variable domain reads GAGVSQSPSNKVTEKGKDVELRCDPISGHTALYWYRQSLGQGLEFLIYFQGNSAPDKSGLPSDRFSAERTGGSVSTLTIQRTQQEDSAVYLCASSLDGTANQPQHFGDGTRLSIL.

In its sample, this clone was seen a few times. This chain uses TRBV6-5 with TRBJ2-1; weak D call: TRBD2 (6 bases). Trimming shortened V by 5 bases and J by 5 bases, and 13 bases separated the two germline ends. The length of the CDR3 is 14 residues. The germline V gene encodes CDR1 MNHEY and CDR2 SVGAGI. The CDR3 DNA sequence: TGTGCCAGCAGTGCTCCGGCGGGGAACAATGAGCAGTTCTTC. This encodes CASSAPAGNNEQFF.

The sample holds a few counts of this clone. The rearrangement joins TRBV10-2 to TRBJ2-7; possible D gene TRBD1, 6 bases. CDR1 is WSHSY and CDR2 is SAAADI in the germline V gene. Trimming stripped 5 bases from V and 5 bases from J, with 13 bases between. The CDR3 has 13 residues. This chain's CDR3 is CASSSGQGHEQYF. The DNA of the CDR3 is TGCGCCAGCAGTTCAGGGCAGGGGCACGAGCAGTACTTC.

This clone was counted only a few times. The same CDR3 is also encoded by other DNA sequences in this sample. This chain connects TRBV30 to TRBJ1-4; D is possibly TRBD1 (6 bases). Per germline, CDR1 GTSNPN and CDR2 SVGIG (reference sequence). Trimming left V 0 bases short and J 2 bases short, with 10 bases between. The CDR3 runs 15 residues. The CDR3 region is CAWSVGGVTNEKLFF. In nucleotides, the CDR3 is TGTGCCTGGAGTGTAGGGGGAGTCACTAATGAAAAACTGTTTTTT.

The rearrangement joins TRBV5-1 to TRBJ1-5; no reliable D call. The CDR3 loop spans 14 amino acids. Germline assignment: CDR1 SGHRS and CDR2 YFSETQ. V was shortened by 1 base and J by 5 bases, with 10 bases between the two germline ends. This CDR3 reads CASSLQPNDQPQHF. DNA for the CDR3: TGCGCCAGCAGCTTGCAACCCAACGATCAGCCCCAGCATTTT.

This clone was detected once. V is TRBV19 and J is TRBJ2-6; D gene uncertain. The germline V gene encodes CDR1 LNHDA and CDR2 SQIVND (reference sequence). The V gene lost 7 bases and the J gene lost 0 bases, with 13 bases spanning the gap. The CDR3 is 16 residues long. CDR3 protein: CASTLNQNSGANVLTF. The CDR3 coding sequence is TGTGCCAGTACCTTGAATCAAAACTCTGGGGCCAACGTCCTGACTTTC. Full variable domain (outside the CDR3, taken from reference TRBV19 and TRBJ2-6): DGGITQSPKYLFRKEGQNVTLSCEQNLNHDAMYWYRQDPGQGLRLIYYSQIVNDFQKGDIAEGYSVSREKKESFPLTVTSAQKNPTAFYLCASTLNQNSGANVLTFGAGSRLTVL.

The chain has TRBV18 and TRBJ1-3, with D unresolved. The germline V gene has CDR1 KGHSH and CDR2 LQKENI. This CDR3 has 17 residues. The germline V and J ends were trimmed by 1 base and 0 bases, with 13 bases remaining between them. The CDR3 region has the DNA TGTGCCAGCTCACCACTTGGGCGGATCCCCTCTGGAAACACCATATATTTT. Its protein product is CASSPLGRIPSGNTIYF.

This chain connects TRBV7-2 to TRBJ1-2; D remains unclear. Germline-derived CDR1 and CDR2 are SGHTA and FQGNSA. CDR3 length: 11 residues. Trimming pared 6 bases from V and 2 bases from J, leaving 4 bases between. CDR3 amino acids: CASRDNYGYTF. DNA of the CDR3: TGTGCCAGCAGAGACAACTATGGCTACACCTTC.

The CDR3 nucleotides read TGTGCCAGCAGCCGGGACAGGGCGGCCGGGGAGCTGTTTTTT. Translated: CASSRDRAAGELFF. The chain recombines TRBV11-2 with TRBJ2-2, with TRBD1 matching over 9 bases. V lost 5 bases and J lost 6; bases outside the gene matches: 4. The CDR3 length is 14 residues. Germline V gene lookup returns CDR1 SGHAT and CDR2 FQNNGV.

The V gene is TRBV7-3, the J gene TRBJ2-1; D might be TRBD2 (5 bases). V lost 0 bases to trimming and J lost 9 bases, with 9 bases between them. The CDR3 length is 13 residues. Germline-derived CDR1 and CDR2 are SGHTA and FQGTGA. CDR3 bases: TGTGCCAGCAGCTTAACCGTGGGGAGTGAGCAGTTCTTC. It codes for CASSLTVGSEQFF.

The rearrangement joins TRBV4-2 to TRBJ2-4, with D tentatively TRBD2 (6 bases). The CDR3 is 17 amino acids. CDR1 and CDR2 (germline): LGHNA, YNFKEQ. V was cut by 0 bases and J by 3 bases, with 15 bases left in between. CDR3 bases: TGTGCCAGCAGCCAAGATCTCGGCGGGAATGGCAAAAACATTCAGTACTTC. Encoded protein: CASSQDLGGNGKNIQYF.

This clone was observed a handful of times. The CDR3 spells CASSDQVRNSPLHF. Here the CDR3 DNA reads TGTGCCAGCAGTGATCAGGTACGGAATTCACCCCTCCACTTT. The chain uses TRBV25-1 and TRBJ1-6; D remains ambiguous. Germline CDR1 MGHDK, CDR2 SYGVNS. The V end lost 3 bases, the J end lost 7 bases, and 10 bases lay between the germline ends. The CDR3 is made up of 14 amino acids.

Notes on this clone: This CDR3 is also generated by other DNA sequences in the sample. V and J are TRBV28 and TRBJ2-7; 10 bases are shared with TRBD2. CDR3 length equals 17 residues. Germline assignment: CDR1 MDHEN and CDR2 SYDVKM. Trimming cost V 5 bases and J 3 bases; bases outside gene matches: 13. As DNA, the CDR3 is TGTGCCAGCAGTAATCCGCTAGCGGGGGCCCCGGGCTACGAGCAGTACTTC. Translation gives CASSNPLAGAPGYEQYF.

This clone was seen more than once but under ten times. The chain couples TRBV2 to TRBJ2-2; perhaps TRBD2 as D (5 bases). From germline, CDR1 is SNHLY and CDR2 FYNNEI. Trimming left V 8 bases short and J 6 bases short, with 19 bases between. The CDR3 has 15 residues. Written as DNA, the CDR3 is TGTGCCAGCTGGGTACCGGGATTCTTGTCCGGGGAGCTGTTTTTT. This gives the protein CASWVPGFLSGELFF.

This rearrangement joins TRBV30 to TRBJ1-1; possibly TRBD1 for D (5 bases). The V gene lost 4 bases and the J gene lost 5 bases, with 8 bases spanning the gap. The CDR3 has 11 residues. Germline V lookup: CDR1 GTSNPN, CDR2 SVGIG (reference sequence). As DNA, the CDR3 is TGTGCCTGGACCAGGGTAACTGAAGCTTTCTTT. This gives the protein CAWTRVTEAFF.

The V and J genes are TRBV11-2 and TRBJ2-7; TRBD1 or TRBD2 may be the D gene (5 bases each). Germline values: CDR1 SGHAT, CDR2 FQNNGV. V was shortened by 1 base and J by 2 bases, with 12 bases between the two germline ends. There are 15 residues in the CDR3. The CDR3 here is CASSLALGETYEQYF. CDR3 nucleotides: TGTGCCAGCAGCTTAGCATTGGGGGAAACCTACGAGCAGTACTTC.

The V gene is TRBV6-1, the J gene TRBJ2-4, with D hard to call. Germline CDR1 reads MNHNS; CDR2 reads SASEGT. Between the trimmed V and J ends, which lost 2 bases and 0 bases, there was a span of 20 bases. The CDR3 is made up of 19 amino acids. The CDR3 region has the DNA TGTGCCAGCAGTGAACAGCCCGAATATCGTGGGCTAGCCAAAAACATTCAGTACTTC. It specifies CASSEQPEYRGLAKNIQYF.

The chain couples TRBV5-1 to TRBJ2-2, with D hard to call. V gave up 0 bases and J gave up 0 bases, with 6 bases separating them. The CDR3 totals 15 residues. The germline V gene has CDR1 SGHRS and CDR2 YFSETQ. CDR3 amino acids: CASSLDRANTGELFF. The CDR3 region has the DNA TGCGCCAGCAGCTTGGACCGGGCGAACACCGGGGAGCTGTTTTTT.

The CDR3 spells CASSELGGGATDTQYF. The CDR3 DNA is TGTGCCAGCAGTGAACTCGGGGGGGGTGCCACAGATACGCAGTATTTT. The V and J genes are TRBV6-1 and TRBJ2-3; 8 bases are shared with TRBD2. CDR1 MNHNS and CDR2 SASEGT come from the germline V gene. The CDR3 sequence is 16 residues long. J gave up 2 bases and V 2 bases, and 6 bases lay outside the gene matches.

V and J are TRBV7-2 and TRBJ1-6; 7 bases are shared with TRBD1. The CDR3 runs to 16 residues. Per germline, CDR1 SGHTA and CDR2 FQGNSA. V lost 0 bases and J lost 10; bases outside the gene matches: 9. As DNA, the CDR3 is TGTGCCAGCAGCTTAGCTTGGGGACAGCTAAGATCACCCCTCCACTTT. This sequence encodes CASSLAWGQLRSPLHF.